Sequencing of this TCR beta chain was carried out in a study of graft-versus-host responses after intestinal transplantation. The ends were cut back, 1 base at V and 6 bases at J, with 6 bases in the middle. The CDR3 consists of 13 residues. Germline V gives CDR1 LNHDA, CDR2 SQIVND (reference sequence). Sequencing was performed with immunoSEQ multiplex PCR; in TCRdb, only in-frame clones are kept and a portion is missing. The profile covers about 93,000 clones, with just under 95% appearing a single time and 0.45% to 0.6% taken by the ten largest. On this clone itself: Its antigen is still unknown.

The chain combines TRBV19 with TRBJ2-2, with D perhaps matching TRBD2 (5 bases). The TCR was taken from a human donor who received an intestinal transplant. The sequences come from unstimulated CD8+ T cells sorted from spleen or lymph node cells, collected before intestinal transplant. CDR3 protein: CASSIGAAGELFF. CDR3 sequence (DNA): TGTGCCAGTAGTATAGGAGCGGCCGGGGAGCTGTTTTTT.